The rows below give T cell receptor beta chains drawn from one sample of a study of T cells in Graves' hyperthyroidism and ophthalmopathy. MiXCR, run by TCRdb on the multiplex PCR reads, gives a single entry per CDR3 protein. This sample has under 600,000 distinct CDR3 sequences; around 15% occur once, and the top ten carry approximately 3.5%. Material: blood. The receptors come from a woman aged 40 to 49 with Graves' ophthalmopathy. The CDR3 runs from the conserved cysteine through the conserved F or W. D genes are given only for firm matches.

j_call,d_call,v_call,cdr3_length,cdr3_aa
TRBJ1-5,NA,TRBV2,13,CASSPLGDQLQHF
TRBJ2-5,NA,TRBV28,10,CASSRETQYF
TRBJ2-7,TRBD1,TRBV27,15,CASSSTGFSSYEQYF
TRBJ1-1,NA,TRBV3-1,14,CASSQLTGFTEAFF
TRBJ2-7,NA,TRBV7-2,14,CASSSQTSSYEQYF
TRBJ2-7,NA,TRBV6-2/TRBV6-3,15,CASRPTGGGPYEQYF
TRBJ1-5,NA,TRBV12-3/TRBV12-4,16,CASSPYEGRGNQPQHF
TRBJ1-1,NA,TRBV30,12,CAWRRLNTEAFF
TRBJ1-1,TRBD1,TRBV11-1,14,CASSLARDREEAFF
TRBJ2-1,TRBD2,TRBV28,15,CASNSPGLAMNEQFF
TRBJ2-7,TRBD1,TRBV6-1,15,CASSDSGQGWHEQYF
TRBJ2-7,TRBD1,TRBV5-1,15,CASSLAGDRASEQYF
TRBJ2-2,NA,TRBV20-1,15,CSASAGAGRTGELFF
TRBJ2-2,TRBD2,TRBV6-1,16,CASSETSGDGTGELFF
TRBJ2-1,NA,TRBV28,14,CASSPPWQYNEQFF
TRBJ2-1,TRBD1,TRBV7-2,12,CASSLRTGVKFF
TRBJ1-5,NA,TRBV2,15,CASSHQGDSNQPQHF
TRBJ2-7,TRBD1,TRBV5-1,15,CASSSKGTENYEQYF
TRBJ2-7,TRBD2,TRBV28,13,CASSRLALGEQYF
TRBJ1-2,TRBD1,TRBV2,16,CASSEFTGTGTYGYTF
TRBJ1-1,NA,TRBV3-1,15,CASSPRDTMNTEAFF
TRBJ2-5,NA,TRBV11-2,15,CASSLVGGYGETQYF
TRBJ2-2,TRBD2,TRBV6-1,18,CASRPFASGSHDTGELFF
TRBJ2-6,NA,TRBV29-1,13,CSVGSSGANVLTF
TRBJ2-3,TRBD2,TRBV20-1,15,CSARAERGNSDTQYF
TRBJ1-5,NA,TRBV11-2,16,CASSLERTGNNQPQHF
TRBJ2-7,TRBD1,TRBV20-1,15,CSARDGTGLSYEQYF
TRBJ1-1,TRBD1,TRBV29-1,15,CSVEWAGTGLKRAFF
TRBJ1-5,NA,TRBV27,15,CASSPLGWVSQPQHF